This record concerns one TCR beta chain sequence. Repertoires were generated with immunoSEQ multiplex PCR, while TCRdb's copy carries only in-frame clones and drops some. The sample holds 60,000 to 75,000 clones, 77% seen once. Germline CDR1 is SQVTM and CDR2 is ANQGSEA. This CDR3 is built from 13 residues. V lost 4 bases and J lost 5, with 15 bases in between. This record comes from a study of pediatric ulcerative colitis. The V and J genes are TRBV29-1 and TRBJ2-7, with D unclear. The sample comprised blood. The origin of this receptor is a boy aged 5-17 years with moderate ulcerative colitis. CDR3 nucleotide sequence: TGCAGCGTTGCTGGTGAGTGGCTAAACGAGCAGTACTTC. Translation: CSVAGEWLNEQYF.